This T cell receptor (beta chain) was captured in a study of CD8 T cells in Susac syndrome. Across the whole study: Sequenced Susac syndrome patients included more than five with clinically active disease and eight in remission. Susac syndrome patients were untreated, on corticosteroids with some adding intravenous immunoglobulin, or on intravenous immunoglobulin only.

General study results and limits: Clonal expansion was not seen in any Susac syndrome CD4+ T cell repertoire.

The CDR3 is made up of 13 amino acids. The V end was cut by 3 bases, the J end by 6 bases, with 11 bases between. CDR1 is KGHSH and CDR2 is LQKENI in the germline V gene. As regards this clonotype: What it binds is unknown.

Reverse transcription of roughly 0.5 to 1 ug RNA used random hexamers. The method of amplification for TCR beta CDR3 was immunoSEQ multiplex PCR, covering 54 Vbeta and 13 Jbeta. TCRdb recomputed calls from the immunoSEQ multiplex PCR reads with MiXCR, one row per CDR3 protein. The sample carries hundreds of thousands of distinct CDR3 sequences, approximately 94% recorded once. The clonotype originates from a human donor with Susac syndrome. The sample comprised CD4+ T cells from PBMCs. The chain employs TRBV18 and TRBJ1-1, with D uncertain. The CDR3 DNA reads as TGTGCCAGCTCACCGCCAGGAAGGTCTGAAGCTTTCTTT. Amino acids: CASSPPGRSEAFF.